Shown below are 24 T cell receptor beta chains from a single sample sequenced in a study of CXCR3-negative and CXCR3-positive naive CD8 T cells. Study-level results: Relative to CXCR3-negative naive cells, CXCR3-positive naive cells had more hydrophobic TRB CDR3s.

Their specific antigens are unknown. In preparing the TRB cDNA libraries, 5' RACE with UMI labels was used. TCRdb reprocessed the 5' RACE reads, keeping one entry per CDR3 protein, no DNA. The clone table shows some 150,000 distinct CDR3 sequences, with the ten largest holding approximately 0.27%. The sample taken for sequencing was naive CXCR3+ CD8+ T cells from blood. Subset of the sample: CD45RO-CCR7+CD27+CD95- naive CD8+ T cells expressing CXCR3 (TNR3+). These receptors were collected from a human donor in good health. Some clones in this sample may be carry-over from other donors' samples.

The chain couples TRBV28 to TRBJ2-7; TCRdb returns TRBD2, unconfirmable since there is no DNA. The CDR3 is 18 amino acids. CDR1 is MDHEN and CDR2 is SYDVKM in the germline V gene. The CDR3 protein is CASSFPSSGSGNAYEQYF.

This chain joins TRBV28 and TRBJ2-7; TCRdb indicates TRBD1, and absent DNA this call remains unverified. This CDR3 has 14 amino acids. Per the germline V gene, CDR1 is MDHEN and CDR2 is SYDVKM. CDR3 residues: CASSSGQYNYEQYF.

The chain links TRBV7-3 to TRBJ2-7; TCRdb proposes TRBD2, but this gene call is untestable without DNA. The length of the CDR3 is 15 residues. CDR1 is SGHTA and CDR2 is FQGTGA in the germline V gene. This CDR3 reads CASSTGHAGPSEQYF.

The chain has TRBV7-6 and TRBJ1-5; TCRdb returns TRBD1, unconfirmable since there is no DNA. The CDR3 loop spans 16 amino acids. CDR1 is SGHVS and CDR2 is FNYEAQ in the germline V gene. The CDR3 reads CASSLEAGLSNQPQHF.

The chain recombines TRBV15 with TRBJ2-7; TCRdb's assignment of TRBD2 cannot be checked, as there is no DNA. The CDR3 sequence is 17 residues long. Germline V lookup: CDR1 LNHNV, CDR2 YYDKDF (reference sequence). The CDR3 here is CATSRTVERIQSYEQYF. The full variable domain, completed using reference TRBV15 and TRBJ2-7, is DAMVIQNPRYQVTQFGKPVTLSCSQTLNHNVMYWYQQKSSQAPKLLFHYYDKDFNNEADTPDNFQSRRPNTSFCFLDIRSPGLGDTAMYLCATSRTVERIQSYEQYFGPGTRLTVT.

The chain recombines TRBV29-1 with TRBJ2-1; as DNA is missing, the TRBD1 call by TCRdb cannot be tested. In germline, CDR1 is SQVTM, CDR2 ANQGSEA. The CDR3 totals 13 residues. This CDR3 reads CSGNRGLGNERFF.

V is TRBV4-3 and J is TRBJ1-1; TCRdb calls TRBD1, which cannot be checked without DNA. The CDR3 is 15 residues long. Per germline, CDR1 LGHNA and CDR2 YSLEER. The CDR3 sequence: CASSQGTGQGTEAFF.

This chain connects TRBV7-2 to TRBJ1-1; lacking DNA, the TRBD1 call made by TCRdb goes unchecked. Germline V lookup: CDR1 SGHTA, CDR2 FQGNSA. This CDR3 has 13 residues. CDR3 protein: CASTTTGGTEAFF.

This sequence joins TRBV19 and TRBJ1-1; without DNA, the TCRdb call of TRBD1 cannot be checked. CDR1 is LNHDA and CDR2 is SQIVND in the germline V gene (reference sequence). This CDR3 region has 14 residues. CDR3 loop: CASSWGTDNTEAFF.

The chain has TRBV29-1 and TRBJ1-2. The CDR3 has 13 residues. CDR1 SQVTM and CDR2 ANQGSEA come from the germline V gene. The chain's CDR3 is CSVDSGGNYGYTF.

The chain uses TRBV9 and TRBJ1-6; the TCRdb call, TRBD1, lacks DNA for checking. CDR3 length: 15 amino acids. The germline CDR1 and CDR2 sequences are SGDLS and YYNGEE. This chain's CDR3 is CASSVGTRGNSPLHF.

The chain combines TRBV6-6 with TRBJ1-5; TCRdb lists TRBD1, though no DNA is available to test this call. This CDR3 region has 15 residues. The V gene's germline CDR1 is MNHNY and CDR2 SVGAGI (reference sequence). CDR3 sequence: CASSHGTGGSQPQHF.

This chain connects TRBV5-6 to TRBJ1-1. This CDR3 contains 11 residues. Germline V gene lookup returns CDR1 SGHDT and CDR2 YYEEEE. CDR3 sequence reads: CASSQGNAAFF.

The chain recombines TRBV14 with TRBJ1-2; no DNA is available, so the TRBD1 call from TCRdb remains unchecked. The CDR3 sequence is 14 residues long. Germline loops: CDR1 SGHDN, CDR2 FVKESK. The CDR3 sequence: CASSQEDRVDGYTF.

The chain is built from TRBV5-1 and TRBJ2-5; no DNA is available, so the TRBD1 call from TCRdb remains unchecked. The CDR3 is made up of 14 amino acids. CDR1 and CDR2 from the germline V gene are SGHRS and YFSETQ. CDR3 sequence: CASSFGQGRETQYF.

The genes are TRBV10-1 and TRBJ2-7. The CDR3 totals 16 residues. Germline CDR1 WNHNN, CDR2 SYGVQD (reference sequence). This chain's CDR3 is CASSPLTASDTYEQYF.

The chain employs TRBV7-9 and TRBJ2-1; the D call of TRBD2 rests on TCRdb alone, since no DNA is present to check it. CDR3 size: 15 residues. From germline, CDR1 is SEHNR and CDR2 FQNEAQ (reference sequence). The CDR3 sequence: CASSSLAGVYNEQFF.

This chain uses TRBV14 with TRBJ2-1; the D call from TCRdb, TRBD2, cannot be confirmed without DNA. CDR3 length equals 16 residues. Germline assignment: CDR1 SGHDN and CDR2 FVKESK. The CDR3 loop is CASSQGEAGGQRRQFF.

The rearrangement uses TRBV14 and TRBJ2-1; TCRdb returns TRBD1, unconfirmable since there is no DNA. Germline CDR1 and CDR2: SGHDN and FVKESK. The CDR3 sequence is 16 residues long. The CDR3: CASSQDPGGPYNEQFF.

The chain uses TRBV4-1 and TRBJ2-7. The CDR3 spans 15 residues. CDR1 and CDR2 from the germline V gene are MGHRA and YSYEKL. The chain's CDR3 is CASSQDKIATYEQYF.

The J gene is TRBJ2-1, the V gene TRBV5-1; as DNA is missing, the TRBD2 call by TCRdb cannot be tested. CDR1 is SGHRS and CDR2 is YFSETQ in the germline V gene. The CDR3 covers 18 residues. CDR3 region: CASSLVPSARRVGNEQFF.

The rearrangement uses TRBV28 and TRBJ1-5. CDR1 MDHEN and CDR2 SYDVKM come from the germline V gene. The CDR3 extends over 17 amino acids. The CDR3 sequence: CASSLYSAGWGNQPQHF.

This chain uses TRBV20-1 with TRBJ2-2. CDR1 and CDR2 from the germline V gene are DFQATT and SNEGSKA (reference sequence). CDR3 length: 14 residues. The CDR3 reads CSAGLTPNTGELFF.

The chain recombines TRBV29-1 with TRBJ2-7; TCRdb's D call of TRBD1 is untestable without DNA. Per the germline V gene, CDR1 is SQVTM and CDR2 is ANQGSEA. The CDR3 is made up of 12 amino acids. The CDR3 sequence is CSVGTGGYEQYF.